This TCR beta chain is drawn from a study of cytomegalovirus exposure and HLA in healthy donors. Study-level information: Most genotyped donors, around 86% of roughly 400, had Caucasian-associated genetic ancestry. Study-level findings and limits: In a later analysis, V- and J-gene trimming of beta chains associated with a DCLRE1C missense variant, replicated independently.

It was with 60 Vbeta and 13 Jbeta primers that the PCR ran. Clones were sequenced by immunoSEQ multiplex PCR, and TCRdb holds only the in-frame ones, with some missing. This sample yields 130,000 to 150,000 clones, of which around 78% are seen a single time; around 2.4% belongs to the top ten. The germline CDR1 and CDR2 sequences are SGHDT and YYEEEE. After removal of 7 bases from V and 5 bases from J, the junction contained 9 bases not matched to a gene. The CDR3 is made up of 14 amino acids. On this clone: Its antigen is unknown.

The rearrangement links TRBV5-6 to TRBJ2-5; 9 bases are a match to TRBD1. This TCR derives from a woman aged 18-29 years in good health and CMV-seropositive. Specimen: PBMCs. In nucleotides, the CDR3 is TGTGCCAGCGGCCCGGGACAGGGATTCGAGACCCAGTACTTC. Translated: CASGPGQGFETQYF. Drawing the rest from reference TRBV5-6 and TRBJ2-5, the complete variable domain is DAGVTQSPTHLIKTRGQQVTLRCSPKSGHDTVSWYQQALGQGPQFIFQYYEEEERQRGNFPDRFSGHQFPNYSSELNVNALLLGDSALYLCASGPGQGFETQYFGPGTRLLVL.